A selection of T cell receptor beta chains follows, all from one sample in a study of blood T cell repertoires in COVID-19. Clones were read by immunoSEQ multiplex PCR, and TCRdb kept only the in-frame ones, dropping some. The table shows some 210,000 clones, with around 80% occurring only once. Sequencing was performed on peripheral blood. The receptors here all came from a man aged 45 to 65 with active or convalescent COVID-19. Both conserved end residues are part of each CDR3.

v_gene	j_gene	CDR3aa
TRBV29-1	TRBJ1-1	CSVEFKLETEAFF
TRBV7-8	TRBJ2-7	CASSLYRDSSYEQYF
TRBV9	TRBJ2-2	CASSDPEGDPRTGELFF
TRBV6-2/TRBV6-3	TRBJ2-3	CASSYVTSGGTDTQYF
TRBV6-4	TRBJ2-1	CASSVSAFFSGAYNEQFF
TRBV29-1	TRBJ2-5	CSVDSPGEETQYF
TRBV19	TRBJ2-7	CASKVSGTGSYEQYF
TRBV19	TRBJ1-4	CASSIDSPPRGGEKLFF
TRBV7-8	TRBJ2-7	CASSRRWDTYEQYF
TRBV29-1	TRBJ2-5	CSAGTSGSPQETQYF
TRBV7-8	TRBJ2-7	CASSTRTGGRYEQYF
TRBV5-4	TRBJ2-7	CASSLAGLAGLDEQYF
TRBV15	TRBJ1-6	CATSRDRQRNSPLHF
TRBV14	TRBJ2-3	CASSQERGTGFADTQYF
TRBV7-2	TRBJ1-2	CASSTRSGANYGYTF
TRBV7-9	TRBJ1-5	CASSPLVPSRNQPQHF
TRBV18	TRBJ2-1	CASSLQIRTSYNEQFF
TRBV9	TRBJ2-5	CASSETSGSSGETQYF
TRBV3-1/TRBV3-2	TRBJ2-2	CASSQVLAGNTGELFF
TRBV2	TRBJ2-7	CASRPKSSSYEQYF
TRBV7-2	TRBJ2-1	CASSLTSGAYNEQFF
TRBV3-1/TRBV3-2	TRBJ2-3	CASSLGSSGRAIADTQYF
TRBV5-1	TRBJ1-1	CASSNDPGNTEAFF
TRBV5-4	TRBJ2-1	CASSLTGTQYNEQFF
TRBV6-5	TRBJ2-2	CASKKGTVNTGELFF
TRBV7-2	TRBJ1-1	CASSLGGQGGTEAFF
TRBV11-3	TRBJ1-3	CASSLGTGTGNGNTIYF
TRBV3-1/TRBV3-2	TRBJ2-7	CASSQDVAIGTPYYEQYF
TRBV2	TRBJ1-2	CASERETGGWGDYGYTF
TRBV11-2	TRBJ1-1	CASSPPGEEDEAFF
TRBV27	TRBJ1-5	CASSPDRRSNQPQHF
TRBV3-1/TRBV3-2	TRBJ2-2	CASSQRRLAANTGELFF
TRBV2	TRBJ2-7	CASSGGRADEQYF
TRBV7-3	TRBJ2-2	CASSLDRAGNTGELFF
TRBV28	TRBJ1-2	CASSLSTGGYGYTF
TRBV19	TRBJ2-5	CASSGTVQETQYF
TRBV19	TRBJ1-2	CASSHPRGGNYGHTF
TRBV7-9	TRBJ2-3	CASSLQAGARHTQYF
TRBV7-6	TRBJ2-7	CASSQLAGGPYEQYF
TRBV24-1	TRBJ2-7	CATSDRTGDEQYF
TRBV10-3	TRBJ2-1	CATTSGSSYNEQFF
TRBV4-3	TRBJ2-2	CASSQDSPPGVLFF
TRBV7-8	TRBJ1-3	CASSLVRVAGNTIYF
TRBV6-4	TRBJ2-7	CASRISDSYEQYF
TRBV2	TRBJ2-7	CAFRRGLAYEQYF
TRBV29-1	TRBJ1-1	CSVSGGWNTEAFF
TRBV6-7	TRBJ1-4	CASTTQGQAPMSEKLFF
TRBV30	TRBJ1-2	CAWSVGGLGYGYTF
TRBV5-1	TRBJ2-7	CASSEGDEQYF
TRBV25-1	TRBJ1-2	CASSGTGTGVNYGYTF
TRBV5-8	TRBJ2-1	CASTPPGKGSYNEQFF
TRBV24-1	TRBJ1-1	CATSDPDRLEAFF
TRBV7-9	TRBJ2-7	CASSLAGTYEQYF
TRBV5-1	TRBJ2-3	CASSPLLAGGRGDTQYF
TRBV7-9	TRBJ2-6	CASRLQGAGSGANVLTF
TRBV6-2/TRBV6-3	TRBJ1-2	CASSYMVGQSF
TRBV6-5	TRBJ1-1	CASRQDRGEAFF
TRBV7-6	TRBJ2-7	CASSLGGGSDYEQYF
TRBV4-3	TRBJ1-6	CASSQEPDRNSPLHF